One sample yielded the 30 T cell receptor beta chains listed below, sequenced in a study of tumor-infiltrating lymphocytes in primary liver carcinoma. Total RNA amounting to around 530 ng was the source from which TCR beta cDNA was made with a constant-region primer. Slightly modified ARM-PCR served as the procedure for the TCR beta libraries. These libraries came from three rounds of nested multiplex PCR. With TRBV1-TRBV30 forward primers and a C-beta reverse primer, the first two PCR rounds were run for roughly 9 cycles each. TCRdb processed the multiplex PCR reads anew with MiXCR; each CDR3 protein has one entry. The sample holds fewer than 75,000 distinct CDR3 sequences, around 64% seen once. Co-extracted RNA and DNA came from around 18-30 mg of unsorted bulk tissue. Sequenced sample: liver tumor tissue from sampling region 4. Subset: tumor region T4, right-lateral pole. The receptor source for this set is a man aged 40-49 years with primary liver carcinoma and hepatitis B virus infection.

The sample holds a few counts of this clonotype. The junction differs from germline at one of its ends, possibly a read error. J is TRBJ2-7 and V is TRBV4-3; TRBD2 matches at 9 bases. Per germline, CDR1 LGHNA and CDR2 YSLEER. The length of the CDR3 is 17 residues. For the CDR3, the DNA is TGCACCAGCAGCCAAGATCGATCTATTAGCGGGAGAAGGGCCCTAGAGTTC. Its translation: CTSSQDRSISGRRALEF.

This clonotype was picked up many times. One junction end disagrees with the germline gene, perhaps due to a read error. The chain employs TRBV29-1 and TRBJ1-2, with 8 positions matching TRBD1. Per the germline V gene, CDR1 is SQVTM and CDR2 is ANQGSEA. This CDR3 comprises 13 residues. The CDR3 loop reads CSVRSGGAYDYTF. The CDR3 bases are TGCAGCGTCCGATCAGGGGGCGCCTATGACTACACCTTC.

The sample holds many counts of this clonotype. The rearrangement joins TRBV29-1 to TRBJ1-1; possibly TRBD1 for D (5 bases). Trimming removed 4 bases at V and 0 bases at J, with 6 bases between. The CDR3 has 12 residues. Germline CDR1 SQVTM, CDR2 ANQGSEA. The CDR3 DNA is TGCAGCGTTGTGGGGGTGAACACTGAAGCTTTCTTT. It translates to CSVVGVNTEAFF.

The V gene is TRBV14, the J gene TRBJ2-1, with 13 bases identical to TRBD2. This CDR3 spans 16 amino acids. CDR1 is SGHDN, CDR2 FVKESK, per germline. The junction had 7 bases not matched to a gene; V was cut back by 2 bases and J by 9 bases. The CDR3 protein is CASSQIGLAGDLEQFF. CDR3 bases: TGTGCCAGCAGCCAAATTGGACTAGCGGGAGATCTTGAGCAGTTCTTC.

The chain joins TRBV29-1 to TRBJ1-5; perhaps TRBD1 as D (5 bases). This CDR3 spans 13 amino acids. Germline CDR1 reads SQVTM; CDR2 reads ANQGSEA. Trimming took 8 bases from V and 3 from J, leaving 14 bases between them. The CDR3 sequence: CSLGTVNNQPQHF. CDR3 DNA: TGCAGCCTTGGGACGGTGAACAATCAGCCCCAGCATTTT.

The chain is built from TRBV20-1 and TRBJ2-1; D may be TRBD2 (6 bases). The CDR3 runs 13 residues. CDR1 is DFQATT, CDR2 SNEGSKA, per germline (reference sequence). CDR3 sequence reads: CNAEDGGYNEQFF. As DNA, the CDR3 is TGCAATGCCGAGGACGGGGGCTACAATGAGCAGTTCTTC.

To note about this clonotype: A read error may produce the germline difference seen at one junction end. This chain connects TRBV6-2 or TRBV6-3 to TRBJ2-7; D uncertain. Per germline, CDR1 MNHEY and CDR2 SVGEGT. This CDR3 has 14 amino acids. The CDR3 spells CTSSLRNWAHEQYF. CDR3 bases: TGTACCAGCAGCCTCCGGAACTGGGCCCACGAGCAGTACTTC.

Turning to this clonotype: No conserved phenylalanine or tryptophan is present at the end of the CDR3, so a read error is the likely explanation. This CDR3 reads CSVDGDGYTA. CDR3 in DNA: TGCAGCGTTGACGGTGATGGCTACACCGCC. This rearrangement joins TRBV29-1 to TRBJ1-2; no firm D call. The CDR3 sequence is 10 residues long. Trimming removed 3 bases at V and 6 bases at J, with 5 bases between. CDR1 is SQVTM, CDR2 ANQGSEA, per germline.

The chain recombines TRBV11-3 with TRBJ2-1, with 12 bases aligning to TRBD2. Trimming removed 8 bases from V and 6 bases from J; junction bases left unmatched: 14. CDR1 SGHNT and CDR2 YENEEA come from the germline V gene. This CDR3 comprises 17 residues. Written as DNA, the CDR3 is TGTGCCAGCTTACACCCCCCCGGGACTAGCGGGTTCAATGAGCAGTTCTTC. It is translated as CASLHPPGTSGFNEQFF.

This clonotype was seen a handful of times. V gene TRBV7-6 combines with J gene TRBJ2-1, with 11 bases identical to TRBD2. The CDR3 length is 16 residues. Germline CDR1 reads SGHVS; CDR2 reads FNYEAQ. Germline trimming cut 5 bases from V and 8 bases from J; bases unmatched to any gene: 11. CDR3: CASSRLAGGTIHEQFF. CDR3 bases: TGTGCCAGCAGCAGGTTAGCGGGAGGGACTATCCATGAGCAGTTCTTC.

The V gene is TRBV6-5, the J gene TRBJ2-6; D gene uncertain. The length of the CDR3 is 13 residues. Per the germline V gene, CDR1 is MNHEY and CDR2 is SVGAGI. The CDR3 DNA reads as TGTGACACCTTTAACTCTGGGGCCAACGTCCTGACTTTC. Translation gives CDTFNSGANVLTF.

The V gene is TRBV12-3 or TRBV12-4, the J gene TRBJ2-1, with a weak D call TRBD2 (6 bases). The CDR3 runs to 16 residues. V was clipped by 6 bases and J by 10 bases, with 25 bases between them. CDR3 in amino acids: CASSYGLSGAADEQFF. The CDR3 coding sequence is TGTGCCAGCAGCTATGGACTATCGGGAGCGGCGGACGAGCAGTTCTTC.

The CDR3 is CASSYRPGVQPQHF. Written as DNA, the CDR3 is TGTGCCAGCAGTTATAGGCCAGGGGTTCAGCCCCAGCATTTT. The V gene is TRBV6-2 or TRBV6-3, the J gene TRBJ1-5; D may be TRBD1 (6 bases). V dropped 3 bases and J dropped 6 bases, with 12 bases sitting between them. In germline, CDR1 is MNHEY, CDR2 SVGEGT. The CDR3 extends over 14 amino acids.

This clonotype was counted ten times or more. Its ends do not fully match the called genes, so a read error is possible. The chain is built from TRBV5-6 and TRBJ2-1, with D perhaps TRBD1 or TRBD2 (7 bases each). CDR1 SGHDT and CDR2 YYEEEE come from the germline V gene. There are 17 residues in the CDR3. DNA of the CDR3: TGTGCCAGCAGCTCGAACCTACAGGGGCGGGGGTACAATGGGCAGTTCTTC. It is translated as CASSSNLQGRGYNGQFF.

This clonotype came up many times. This chain uses TRBV28 with TRBJ1-1; no definite D call. Trimming stripped 1 base from V and 0 bases from J, with 9 bases between. This CDR3 is 15 amino acids long. In germline, CDR1 is MDHEN, CDR2 SYDVKM. CDR3 loop: CASSLSRGLNTEAFF. In DNA form, the CDR3 reads TGTGCCAGCAGTTTATCGCGGGGTTTGAACACTGAAGCTTTCTTT.

This clonotype was counted at least ten times. J is TRBJ1-2 and V is TRBV4-3, with D possibly being TRBD1 (5 bases). CDR1 and CDR2 (germline): LGHNA, YSLEER. The CDR3 loop spans 15 amino acids. V lost 3 bases and J lost 4, with 15 bases in between. CDR3 DNA: TGCGCCAGCAGCCAGAGTCCCGGGGGATCCTATGGCTACACCTTC. Encoded protein: CASSQSPGGSYGYTF.

Regarding this clonotype: One end of the junction does not line up with germline, which may come from a read error. V is TRBV12-3 or TRBV12-4 and J is TRBJ2-5; D is unclear. The CDR3 spans 13 residues. CDR3 amino acids: CGSSPVVEETQYF. The CDR3 nucleotides are TGTGGCAGCAGTCCAGTCGTGGAGGAGACCCAGTACTTC.

About this clonotype: Its ends do not fully match the called genes, so a read error is possible. The chain employs TRBV5-5 and TRBJ2-1; possible D gene TRBD2, 6 bases. Germline CDR1 reads SGHKS; CDR2 reads YYEKEE (reference sequence). The CDR3 loop spans 16 amino acids. The CDR3 DNA is TGTGCAAGCATCAGGGATGGGGAGGACACCTACAATGAGCGGTTCTTC. Translating it yields CASIRDGEDTYNERFF.

Only a few counts were recorded for this clonotype. Sequence at one end of the junction differs from germline and may be a read error. The chain links TRBV4-1 to TRBJ2-3; no clear D. Germline V gene lookup returns CDR1 MGHRA and CDR2 YSYEKL. The CDR3 contains 15 residues. The CDR3 sequence is CASNQDPSGRDTQYF. In nucleotides, the CDR3 is TGCGCCAGCAACCAAGATCCGAGTGGAAGGGATACGCAGTATTTT.

This clonotype was found a few times. A junction end diverges from the germline sequence, so it may reflect a read error. The gene calls are TRBV12-3 or TRBV12-4 and TRBJ2-3; 10 bases are a match to TRBD2. This CDR3 has 16 amino acids. CDR3 in amino acids: CASSLDSSGSTDMQYF. The DNA of the CDR3 is TGTGCCAGCAGTTTAGATTCTAGCGGGAGTACAGATATGCAGTATTTT.

There are many counts of this clonotype. CDR3 DNA: TGTGCCAGCAGTTCAGGCCTCGGGGAGCTGTTTTTT. Translation gives CASSSGLGELFF. The chain couples TRBV6-5 to TRBJ2-2; D is uncertain. Germline V gene lookup returns CDR1 MNHEY and CDR2 SVGAGI. The ends were cut back, 4 bases at V and 7 bases at J, with 7 bases in the middle. CDR3 size: 12 residues.

The chain recombines TRBV6-2 or TRBV6-3 with TRBJ2-3; tentative D call: TRBD2 (5 bases). This CDR3 is built from 13 residues. The germline V and J ends were trimmed by 0 bases and 15 bases, with 16 bases remaining between them. Germline lookup yields CDR1 MNHEY and CDR2 SVGEGT. CDR3 DNA: TGTGCCAGCAGTTACTCCCTAGCAGATAAGCAATATTTT. This encodes CASSYSLADKQYF.

The chain recombines TRBV11-2 with TRBJ2-1, with a weak D call TRBD2 (6 bases). This CDR3 has 18 amino acids. The V and J ends lost 2 bases and 2 bases respectively, with 19 bases between them. The germline gives CDR1 SGHAT, CDR2 FQNNGV. In DNA, the CDR3 is TGTGCCAGCAGCTTACTTTCCAGGAGCGGGCCGCCCTACAATGAGCAGTTCTTC. Amino acid sequence: CASSLLSRSGPPYNEQFF. The variable domain in full, completed from reference TRBV11-2 and TRBJ2-1, reads EAGVAQSPRYKIIEKRQSVAFWCNPISGHATLYWYQQILGQGPKLLIQFQNNGVVDDSQLPKDRFSAERLKGVDSTLKIQPAKLEDSAVYLCASSLLSRSGPPYNEQFFGPGTRLTVL.

Concerning this clonotype: At one end the junction does not follow the germline gene, possibly because of a read error. The chain employs TRBV12-5 and TRBJ2-3, with D possibly being TRBD2 (6 bases). Germline CDR1 reads LGHNT; CDR2 reads FRNRAP. The CDR3 totals 13 residues. The CDR3 DNA is TGTACTAGTGGTTTGGGACTGGGAGATGCGCAGTATTTT. Protein product: CTSGLGLGDAQYF.

On this clonotype itself: A clone one base away is much larger, so this may be a read error. The chain recombines TRBV30 with TRBJ2-1; 7 nucleotides agree with TRBD2. The CDR3 is 13 residues long. CDR1 GTSNPN and CDR2 SVGIG come from the germline V gene (reference sequence). CDR3 bases: TGTGCCAGGAGTCCCAGCGGGAACGATGAGCAGTTCTTC. Protein sequence: CARSPSGNDEQFF.

On this clonotype itself: Germline and junction disagree at one end, which may indicate a read error. CDR3 sequence (DNA): TGCGCCAGCGGCTTGATGGCGAGGGGTTTAGACGCTGAAGCTTTCTTT. Translation gives CASGLMARGLDAEAFF. The chain joins TRBV5-1 to TRBJ1-1; TRBD1 is a possible D gene (5 bases). This CDR3 has 16 residues. Germline lookup yields CDR1 SGHRS and CDR2 YFSETQ.

About this clonotype: The conserved phenylalanine or tryptophan is not found at the CDR3 terminus, so this likely reflects a read error. J is TRBJ2-1 and V is TRBV6-1, with D possibly being TRBD2 (5 bases). The CDR3 loop spans 14 amino acids. Germline CDR1 and CDR2: MNHNS and SASEGT. CDR3 bases: TGTGCCAACAGTGAACCGGGGATGGGCAATGAGCAGTTCTTA. It codes for CANSEPGMGNEQFL.

Regarding this clonotype: A much bigger clone sits one base away, suggesting this may be a read error. No conserved phenylalanine or tryptophan is present at the end of the CDR3, so a read error is the likely explanation. The V and J genes are TRBV12-3 or TRBV12-4 and TRBJ2-1, with 10 bases matching TRBD2. V gave up 2 bases and J gave up 5 bases; unmatched junction bases: 6. The CDR3 is 16 residues long. CDR3 coding DNA: TGTGCCAGCAGTTTATATGTGCTAGCGGGGGACAATGAGCAGTTCTTA. Translated: CASSLYVLAGDNEQFL.

Comments on this clonotype: A much larger clone differs from this one at a single base, so this may be a read error. The chain employs TRBV28 and TRBJ2-1; D may be TRBD1 (7 bases). This CDR3 is 15 amino acids long. The V end lost 2 bases, the J end lost 9 bases, and 17 bases lay between the germline ends. Germline V gene data show CDR1 as MDHEN and CDR2 as SYDVKM. CDR3 residues: CASSLRRQGGSEQFF. The CDR3 DNA reads TGTGCCAGCAGTTTAAGGAGACAGGGAGGCAGTGAGCAGTTCTTC.

The V gene is TRBV7-9, the J gene TRBJ1-3, with D unclear. The germline V gene encodes CDR1 SEHNR and CDR2 FQNEAQ (reference sequence). CDR3 length equals 13 residues. V was clipped by 5 bases and J by 2 bases, with 7 bases between them. For the CDR3, the DNA is TGTGCCAGCAGCGGACGTACTGGAAACACCATATATTTT. It encodes CASSGRTGNTIYF.